These T cell receptor beta chains were read from a single sample in a study of T-cell reconstitution after alpha-beta-depleted transplantation in children. TCRdb processed the PCR reads anew with MiXCR; each CDR3 protein has one entry. The profile covers just over 70,000 distinct CDR3 sequences, with 7% to 8% appearing a single time and approximately 2.3% taken by the ten largest. The specimen comprised PBMCs from the stem cell graft donor, sampled from the stem cell graft. The source is a human donor who donated a stem cell graft to a child with acute lymphoblastic leukemia. CDR3s include the opening cysteine and the closing phenylalanine or tryptophan. Each record gives: J gene, clone size, V gene, D gene, CDR3 protein, CDR3 DNA. D genes are given only for firm matches. Clone size is given for some rows only: seen once, a few or many times, or a class if the clone is expanded.

j_call: TRBJ2-7; clone_size: few; v_call: TRBV29-1; d_call: NA; cdr3_aa: CSVDISGTSSYEQYF; cdr3_nt: TGCAGCGTTGATATTTCCGGGACAAGCTCCTACGAGCAGTACTTC
j_call: TRBJ2-2; clone_size: few; v_call: TRBV28; d_call: TRBD2; cdr3_aa: CASISLLAGVTGELFF; cdr3_nt: TGTGCCAGCATCTCTCTACTAGCGGGAGTTACCGGGGAGCTGTTTTTT
j_call: TRBJ2-2; clone_size: many; v_call: TRBV7-9; d_call: NA; cdr3_aa: CASSLVSGAIGELFF; cdr3_nt: TGTGCCAGCAGCTTAGTTTCGGGGGCAATCGGGGAGCTGTTTTTT
j_call: TRBJ2-7; clone_size: many; v_call: TRBV3-1; d_call: TRBD2; cdr3_aa: CASSQDGRDYPGEQYF; cdr3_nt: TGTGCCAGCAGCCAAGATGGGCGGGACTACCCTGGGGAGCAGTACTTC
j_call: TRBJ2-1; clone_size: many; v_call: TRBV20-1; d_call: NA; cdr3_aa: CSASSVAAYNEQFF; cdr3_nt: TGCAGTGCTAGCTCGGTAGCGGCCTACAATGAGCAGTTCTTC
j_call: TRBJ2-3; clone_size: NA; v_call: TRBV5-1; d_call: NA; cdr3_aa: CASSLGGRGDADTQYF; cdr3_nt: TGCGCCAGCAGCTTAGGGGGTAGGGGCGACGCAGATACGCAGTATTTT
j_call: TRBJ2-5; clone_size: many; v_call: TRBV7-2; d_call: TRBD2; cdr3_aa: CASSRGGETQYF; cdr3_nt: TGTGCCAGCAGCCGGGGGGGAGAGACCCAGTACTTC
j_call: TRBJ2-7; clone_size: many; v_call: TRBV5-1; d_call: NA; cdr3_aa: CASSLHDISYEQYF; cdr3_nt: TGCGCCAGCAGCTTGCATGACATTTCCTACGAGCAGTACTTC
j_call: TRBJ2-7; clone_size: many; v_call: TRBV3-1; d_call: TRBD2; cdr3_aa: CASSLGTSGKFRSYEQYF; cdr3_nt: TGTGCCAGCAGCTTAGGGACTAGCGGGAAATTTCGGTCCTACGAGCAGTACTTC
j_call: TRBJ1-1; clone_size: many; v_call: TRBV7-6; d_call: NA; cdr3_aa: CASSSGFAHNTEAFF; cdr3_nt: TGTGCCAGCAGCTCAGGATTTGCGCATAACACTGAAGCTTTCTTT